A selection of T cell receptor beta chains follows, all from one sample in a study of cytomegalovirus exposure and HLA in healthy donors. This table comes from immunoSEQ multiplex PCR, and its TCRdb copy is limited to in-frame clones, with some not included. This repertoire includes 150,000 or so clones. What was sequenced was PBMCs. These receptors originate from a woman aged 18-35 years in good health and CMV-seronegative. The CDR3 runs from the conserved cysteine through the conserved F or W. Fields, in order: D gene, J gene, V gene, CDR3 DNA, CDR3 protein. The D gene is left open where the match is weak.

D: TRBD2; J: TRBJ2-1; V: TRBV6-5; DNA: TGTGCCAGCAGTTGGGAGGGAGGTGAGCAGTTCTTC; CDR3: CASSWEGGEQFF
D: .; J: TRBJ2-3; V: TRBV11-2; DNA: TGTGCCAGCAGCCCTCCACTCTACGATACGCAGTATTTT; CDR3: CASSPPLYDTQYF
D: TRBD2; J: TRBJ2-5; V: TRBV6-5; DNA: TGTGCCACCAACCGAGGACTAGCGGGAGGGGAGACCCAGTACTTC; CDR3: CATNRGLAGGETQYF
D: .; J: TRBJ1-1; V: TRBV18; DNA: TGTGCCAGCTCGACGCAGGACTTAGGGACTGAAGCTTTCTTT; CDR3: CASSTQDLGTEAFF
D: .; J: TRBJ2-1; V: TRBV6-4; DNA: TGTGCCAGCAGTCGCCAGGGGAACGACAATGAGCAGTTCTTC; CDR3: CASSRQGNDNEQFF
D: .; J: TRBJ1-3; V: TRBV5-8; DNA: TGTGCCAGCAGCTTGGGGGCGGGAAACACCATATATTTT; CDR3: CASSLGAGNTIYF
D: .; J: TRBJ2-3; V: TRBV4-2; DNA: TGTGCCAGCAGCCAAGCTCACGCGCGCCCTAGCGCCGCAATAAATACAGATACGCAGTATTTT; CDR3: CASSQAHARPSAAINTDTQYF
D: TRBD2; J: TRBJ2-1; V: TRBV14; DNA: TGTGCCAGCAGCCAAGGTATGGGGACTAGCGGGGGAGGTTGCGCGTACAATGAGCAGTTCTTC; CDR3: CASSQGMGTSGGGCAYNEQFF
D: .; J: TRBJ1-1; V: TRBV30; DNA: TGTGCCTGGAGTTCGCAGTTGAACACTGAAGCTTTCTTT; CDR3: CAWSSQLNTEAFF
D: .; J: TRBJ2-3; V: TRBV20-1; DNA: TGCAGTCCCCGTCCCCCAGATACGCAGTATTTT; CDR3: CSPRPPDTQYF
D: TRBD1; J: TRBJ2-1; V: TRBV9; DNA: TGTGCCAGCAGCGAGGGACAGGGCGAAATCAATGAGCAGTTCTTC; CDR3: CASSEGQGEINEQFF
D: .; J: TRBJ1-2; V: TRBV2; DNA: TGTGCCAGCAGTCCGGACATGGCGCTGGGCTATGGCTACACCTTC; CDR3: CASSPDMALGYGYTF
D: .; J: TRBJ2-3; V: TRBV7-2; DNA: TGTGCCAGCACCCCGACCCGGGCAGATACGCAGTATTTT; CDR3: CASTPTRADTQYF
D: .; J: TRBJ2-7; V: TRBV2; DNA: TGTGCCAGCAGAGTAAGCGAAAGCTCCTACGAGCAGTACTTC; CDR3: CASRVSESSYEQYF
D: .; J: TRBJ2-1; V: TRBV5-5; DNA: TGTGCCAGCAGCTTGACTGATCTCCTGAGGTTCGATGAGCAGTTCTTC; CDR3: CASSLTDLLRFDEQFF
D: TRBD1; J: TRBJ1-4; V: TRBV5-4; DNA: TGTGCCAGCAGCCCGGCCGGGACAGGGAGTGAAAAACTGTTTTTT; CDR3: CASSPAGTGSEKLFF
D: TRBD2; J: TRBJ2-1; V: TRBV10-3; DNA: TGTGCCATCAGTGTCACTAGCGGCGCAGTTGCGCAGTTCTTC; CDR3: CAISVTSGAVAQFF
D: TRBD2; J: TRBJ2-3; V: TRBV5-1; DNA: TGCGCCAGCAGCTTGGTCGGCGGGAGCCCCACAGATACGCAGTATTTT; CDR3: CASSLVGGSPTDTQYF
D: .; J: TRBJ2-1; V: TRBV6-5; DNA: TGTGCCACCGAATTGGGAGGGGGCTCCTACAATGAGCAGTTCTTC; CDR3: CATELGGGSYNEQFF
D: TRBD1; J: TRBJ2-7; V: TRBV29-1; DNA: TGCAGCGCCGGGGGGACAGGGGGCGCGAACGAGCAGTACTTC; CDR3: CSAGGTGGANEQYF
D: .; J: TRBJ1-6; V: TRBV28; DNA: TGTGCCAGCAGCCGCCAAGTCAGCTCCTATAATTCACCCCTCCACTTT; CDR3: CASSRQVSSYNSPLHF
D: TRBD2; J: TRBJ2-1; V: TRBV29-1; DNA: TGCAGCGTTGTATCCATAGCGGGACCCTACAATGAGCAGTTCTTC; CDR3: CSVVSIAGPYNEQFF
D: TRBD2; J: TRBJ2-2; V: TRBV28; DNA: TGTGCCAGCAGACTAGCGGGGCACCGGGAGCTGTTTTTT; CDR3: CASRLAGHRELFF
D: .; J: TRBJ2-3; V: TRBV4-3; DNA: TGCGCCAGCAGCCAAGCCCGCGGGACGCTGGATACGCAGTATTTT; CDR3: CASSQARGTLDTQYF
D: TRBD2; J: TRBJ2-7; V: TRBV7-9; DNA: TGTGCCAGCAGCTTGACTAGCGGACCCTACGAGCAGTACTTC; CDR3: CASSLTSGPYEQYF
D: TRBD1; J: TRBJ1-1; V: TRBV6-1; DNA: TGTGCCAGCAGTGAATTGCAGGGGGTTCGAGGAATTGAAGCTTTCTTT; CDR3: CASSELQGVRGIEAFF
D: .; J: TRBJ2-1; V: TRBV7-9; DNA: TGTGCCAGCAGCCCCGCAGGGCGCTCCTACAATGAGCAGTTCTTC; CDR3: CASSPAGRSYNEQFF
D: .; J: TRBJ2-1; V: TRBV4-3; DNA: TGCGCCAGCAGCCCGAAGGAGGGGCCCTACAATGAGCAGTTCTTC; CDR3: CASSPKEGPYNEQFF
D: .; J: TRBJ2-2; V: TRBV6-5; DNA: TGTGCCAGCAGTTACGCGACAGGGGAGCTGTTTTTT; CDR3: CASSYATGELFF
D: .; J: TRBJ1-1; V: TRBV18; DNA: TGTGCCAGCTCACCACCGGGAGGGACTGAAGCTTTCTTT; CDR3: CASSPPGGTEAFF
D: TRBD2; J: TRBJ2-7; V: TRBV10-3; DNA: TGTGCCATCAAGCCGGGACTAGCGGGAGCCGAGCAGTACTTC; CDR3: CAIKPGLAGAEQYF
D: .; J: TRBJ1-1; V: TRBV5-1; DNA: TGCGCCAGCAGCTTGGTATCAGGCTCTGAAGCTTTCTTT; CDR3: CASSLVSGSEAFF
D: TRBD1; J: TRBJ1-4; V: TRBV6-5; DNA: TGTGCCAGCAGTCGACAGGGAGCAACTAATGAAAAACTGTTTTTT; CDR3: CASSRQGATNEKLFF
D: TRBD2; J: TRBJ2-3; V: TRBV11-3; DNA: TGTGCCAGCAGCTTAGGGACTAGCGGGAGAACAGATACGCAGTATTTT; CDR3: CASSLGTSGRTDTQYF
D: .; J: TRBJ2-7; V: TRBV12-1; DNA: TGTGCCAGCAGTCCGATTGCCCCCGTGAGTGCCTACGAGCAGTACTTC; CDR3: CASSPIAPVSAYEQYF
D: .; J: TRBJ2-3; V: TRBV4-3; DNA: TGCGCCAGCAGCCAAGGTCGGGATACGCAGTATTTT; CDR3: CASSQGRDTQYF
D: .; J: TRBJ2-5; V: TRBV5-1; DNA: TGCGCCAGCAGCTTCACCCACGGGGAGACCCAGTACTTC; CDR3: CASSFTHGETQYF